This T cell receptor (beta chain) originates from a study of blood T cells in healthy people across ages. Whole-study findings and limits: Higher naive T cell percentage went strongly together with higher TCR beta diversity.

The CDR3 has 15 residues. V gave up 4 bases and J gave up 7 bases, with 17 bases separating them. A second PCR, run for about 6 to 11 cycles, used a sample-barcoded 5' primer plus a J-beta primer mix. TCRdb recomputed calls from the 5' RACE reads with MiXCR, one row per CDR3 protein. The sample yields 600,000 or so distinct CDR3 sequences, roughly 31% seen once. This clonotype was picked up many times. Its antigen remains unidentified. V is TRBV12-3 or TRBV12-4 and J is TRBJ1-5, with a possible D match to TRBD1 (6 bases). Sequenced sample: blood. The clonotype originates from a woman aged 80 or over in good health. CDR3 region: CASSSHQGLQQPQHF. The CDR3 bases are TGTGCCAGCAGTTCCCACCAGGGGCTTCAACAGCCCCAGCATTTT.